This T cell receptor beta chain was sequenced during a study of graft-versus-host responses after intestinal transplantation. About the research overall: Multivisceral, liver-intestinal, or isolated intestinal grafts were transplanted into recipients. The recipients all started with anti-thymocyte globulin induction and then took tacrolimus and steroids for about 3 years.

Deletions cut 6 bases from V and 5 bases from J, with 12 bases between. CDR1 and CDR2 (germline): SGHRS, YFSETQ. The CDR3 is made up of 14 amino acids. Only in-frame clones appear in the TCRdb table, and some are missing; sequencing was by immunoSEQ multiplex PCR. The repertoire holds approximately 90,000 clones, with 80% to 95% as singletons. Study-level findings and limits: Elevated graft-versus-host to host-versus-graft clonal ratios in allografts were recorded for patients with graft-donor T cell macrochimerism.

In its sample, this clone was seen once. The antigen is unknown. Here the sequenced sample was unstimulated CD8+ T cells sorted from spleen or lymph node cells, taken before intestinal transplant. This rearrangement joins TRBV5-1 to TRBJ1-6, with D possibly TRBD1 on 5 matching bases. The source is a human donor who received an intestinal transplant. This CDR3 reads CASTYGRDNSPLHF. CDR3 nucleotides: TGCGCCAGCACATACGGCAGGGATAATTCACCCCTCCACTTT.